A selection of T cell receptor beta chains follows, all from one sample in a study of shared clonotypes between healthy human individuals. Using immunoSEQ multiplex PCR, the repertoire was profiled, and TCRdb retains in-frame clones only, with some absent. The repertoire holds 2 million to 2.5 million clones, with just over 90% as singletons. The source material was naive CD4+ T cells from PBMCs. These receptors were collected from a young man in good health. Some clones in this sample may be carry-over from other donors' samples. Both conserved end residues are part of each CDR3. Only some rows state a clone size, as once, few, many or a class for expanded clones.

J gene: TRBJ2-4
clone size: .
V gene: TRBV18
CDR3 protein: CASSPLAGESKNIQYF

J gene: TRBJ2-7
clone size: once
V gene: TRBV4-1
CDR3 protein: CASSQIGLYEQYF

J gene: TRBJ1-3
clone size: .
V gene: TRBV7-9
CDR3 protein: CASSYPLSGNTIYF

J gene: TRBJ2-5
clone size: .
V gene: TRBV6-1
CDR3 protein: CASSEGGETQYF

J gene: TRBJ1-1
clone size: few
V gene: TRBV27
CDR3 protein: CASRFLVGGTEAFF

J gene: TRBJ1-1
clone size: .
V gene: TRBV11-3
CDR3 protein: CASSLGRGNTEAFF

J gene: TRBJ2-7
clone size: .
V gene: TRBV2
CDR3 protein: CASSPSIPYEQYF

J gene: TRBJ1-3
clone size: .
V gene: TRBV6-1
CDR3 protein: CASSFLGNTIYF

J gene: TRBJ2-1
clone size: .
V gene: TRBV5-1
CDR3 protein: CASSLAQQNEQFF

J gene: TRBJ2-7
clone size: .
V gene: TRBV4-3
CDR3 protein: CASSQDPSRGGGSSYEQYF

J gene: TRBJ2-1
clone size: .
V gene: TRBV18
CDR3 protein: CASSPPTYNEQFF

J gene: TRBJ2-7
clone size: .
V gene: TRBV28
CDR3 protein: CASSLKTARGTYEQYF

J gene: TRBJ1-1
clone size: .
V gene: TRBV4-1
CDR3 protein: CASSHPGTVSVVAFF

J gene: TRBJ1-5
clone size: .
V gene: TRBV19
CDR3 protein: CASSRTWAGTNSKNQPQHF

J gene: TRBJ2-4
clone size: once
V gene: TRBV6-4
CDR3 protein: CASSLGEDAKNIQYF

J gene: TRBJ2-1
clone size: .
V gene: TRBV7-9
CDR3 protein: CASSLGSGVYNEQFF

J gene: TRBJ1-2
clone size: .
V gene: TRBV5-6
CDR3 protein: CASSEKGREGYGYTF

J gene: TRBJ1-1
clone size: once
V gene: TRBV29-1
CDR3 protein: CSVAPRRPAMNTEAFF

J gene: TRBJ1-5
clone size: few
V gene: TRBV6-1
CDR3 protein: CASRATQGAQGNQPQHF

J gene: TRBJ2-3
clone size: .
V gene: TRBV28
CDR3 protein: CASRPPGLASTDTQYF

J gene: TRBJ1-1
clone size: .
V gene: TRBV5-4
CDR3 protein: CASSSGQGGDAFF

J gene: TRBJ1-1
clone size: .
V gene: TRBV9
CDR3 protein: CASSDSLLGTEAFF

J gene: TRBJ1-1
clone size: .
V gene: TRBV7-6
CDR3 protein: CASSLLPRRENTEAFF

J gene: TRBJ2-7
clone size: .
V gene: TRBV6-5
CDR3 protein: CASSYSSREGPYEQYF

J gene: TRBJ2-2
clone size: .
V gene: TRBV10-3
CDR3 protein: CAILRTGDITGELFF

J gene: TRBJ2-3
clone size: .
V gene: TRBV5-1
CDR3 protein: CASSFRGPSTDTQYF

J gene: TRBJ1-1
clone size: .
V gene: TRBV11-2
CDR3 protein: CASSQHMNTEAFF

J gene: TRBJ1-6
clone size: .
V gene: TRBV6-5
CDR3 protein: CASTRTNLDNSPLHF